The 4 T cell receptor beta chains in this list originate from one sample, sequenced in a study of neurological immune-mediated disorders. TCRdb re-called the 5' RACE reads with MiXCR, one entry per CDR3 protein. The sample has 40,000 or so distinct CDR3 sequences, about 3.3% seen once; the top ten hold around 8%. Time point given: longitudinal time-point 1 (baseline). Sequenced material: PBMCs. These receptors were taken from an older woman with multiple sclerosis.

This clonotype was seen many times. V is TRBV7-9 and J is TRBJ1-1; TRBD1 agrees at 7 bases. Losses at the gene ends were 4 bases for V and 4 bases for J; bases not matched to a gene: 9. Germline V gene data show CDR1 as SEHNR and CDR2 as FQNEAQ (reference sequence). CDR3 length equals 15 residues. CDR3 sequence reads: CASSYLQGSSTEAFF. The CDR3 DNA reads TGTGCCAGCAGCTATCTACAGGGGAGCTCCACTGAAGCTTTCTTT.

This clonotype has ten or more counts. The chain employs TRBV20-1 and TRBJ1-2; the match to TRBD1 covers 10 bases. V was clipped by 6 bases and J by 7 bases; unmatched bases: 5. Germline V gene data show CDR1 as DFQATT and CDR2 as SNEGSKA (reference sequence). The CDR3 has 12 residues. The CDR3 sequence is CSAWDRGGGYTF. The CDR3 region has the DNA TGCAGTGCCTGGGACAGGGGCGGTGGCTACACCTTC.

This clonotype occurred many times. The rearrangement uses TRBV6-6 and TRBJ2-5, with D unclear. This CDR3 contains 15 residues. V dropped 6 bases and J dropped 5 bases, with 19 bases sitting between them. Germline V gene data show CDR1 as MNHNY and CDR2 as SVGAGI (reference sequence). The CDR3 coding sequence is TGTGCCAGCAGCCCCCCCGGGCTTCCCCCGGAGACCCAGTACTTC. It translates to CASSPPGLPPETQYF.

This clonotype was counted at least ten times. The rearrangement joins TRBV7-8 to TRBJ1-1; D uncertain. Trimming removed 1 base from V and 9 bases from J, with 9 bases in between. CDR1 and CDR2 (germline): SGHVS, FQNEAQ. The CDR3 contains 12 residues. The CDR3 nucleotides read TGTGCCAGCAGCTTAGAGGGTTGGCAAGCTTTCTTT. Residues: CASSLEGWQAFF.